This T cell receptor beta chain was identified in a study of Ad26.COV2.S vaccination and SARS-CoV-2 variants. For the study at large: Dosing was one shot or two shots 56 days apart. General study results and limits: Breadth measured for non-spike TCRs was similar across vaccine and placebo recipients. Individuals receiving vaccine had higher spike-specific TCR breadth than placebo recipients did. Reported post-vaccination CD8+ and CD4+ T cell responses to spike showed substantial breadth.

The sample's treatment: 15 to 20 received Ad26.COV2.S at low or high dose, single or two shots; about 5 received placebo; per-sample allocation not given. Vaccine and placebo recipients were sampled on day 63 after the first injection. The CDR3 length is 15 residues. CDR1 is SGHTA and CDR2 is FQGNSA in the germline V gene. The junction had 6 bases not matched to a gene; V was cut back by 2 bases and J by 6 bases. This clone has a single count. Its specificity is unknown. Some clones are missing from TCRdb's copy, which holds only in-frame ones; the method was immunoSEQ multiplex PCR. The sample has about 480,000 clones; around 90% are singletons.

The source was peripheral blood, collected in a trial of Ad26.COV2.S vaccine versus placebo. The source of this sequence is a person aged 18-60 years who received the Ad26.COV2.S COVID-19 vaccine or a placebo. This chain links TRBV7-2 with TRBJ2-1; 8 positions agree with TRBD2. CDR3 residues: CASSLSRLAGNEQFF. DNA for the CDR3: TGTGCCAGCAGCTTATCTCGCCTAGCGGGCAATGAGCAGTTCTTC. Together with reference TRBV7-2 and TRBJ2-1, the CDR3 gives the full variable domain: GAGVSQSPSNKVTEKGKDVELRCDPISGHTALYWYRQSLGQGLEFLIYFQGNSAPDKSGLPSDRFSAERTGGSVSTLTIQRTQQEDSAVYLCASSLSRLAGNEQFFGPGTRLTVL.